Presented here are 14 T cell receptor beta chains from one specimen sequenced in a study of blood T cell repertoires in COVID-19. Here immunoSEQ multiplex PCR was the method, and the copy in TCRdb shows in-frame clones only, minus some. The sample records almost 300,000 clones, 85% to 90% being singletons. Sequenced: peripheral blood. The origin of the receptors is a woman aged 25 to 39 with COVID-19, enrolled during active disease.

The rearrangement links TRBV20-1 to TRBJ1-2; D remains unclear. Germline V gene lookup returns CDR1 DFQATT and CDR2 SNEGSKA (reference sequence). This CDR3 contains 9 residues. Trimming shortened V by 3 bases and J by 12 bases, and 8 bases separated the two germline ends. CDR3 sequence: CSASPTHTF. Here the CDR3 DNA reads TGCAGTGCTAGTCCGACACACACCTTC.

The chain joins TRBV27 to TRBJ1-1, with TRBD1 matching over 7 bases. From germline, CDR1 is MNHEY and CDR2 SMNVEV (reference sequence). The V gene end was trimmed by 5 bases and the J gene end by 5 bases; junction bases not matched to a gene: 2. The CDR3 extends over 12 amino acids. CDR3 protein: CASSMTGTEAFF. Here the CDR3 DNA reads TGTGCCAGCAGTATGACAGGGACTGAAGCTTTCTTT.

The table lists this clone with a count of one. The chain recombines TRBV2 with TRBJ2-1, with 8 bases lining up with TRBD2. The CDR3 runs 14 residues. V was clipped by 8 bases and J by 3 bases; unmatched bases: 6. The V gene's germline CDR1 is SNHLY and CDR2 FYNNEI. The CDR3 DNA follows: TGTGCCAGCGTGTGGCGGGGGGACTACAATGAGCAGTTCTTC. Its protein is CASVWRGDYNEQFF. Based on the CDR3 plus reference TRBV2 and TRBJ2-1, the full variable domain is EPEVTQTPSHQVTQMGQEVILRCVPISNHLYFYWYRQILGQKVEFLVSFYNNEISEKSEIFDDQFSVERPDGSNFTLKIRSTKLEDSAMYFCASVWRGDYNEQFFGPGTRLTVL.

The CDR3 here is CASSGGLAGELNTGELFF. As DNA, the CDR3 is TGTGCCAGCAGCGGAGGACTAGCGGGGGAGTTGAACACCGGGGAGCTGTTTTTT. J is TRBJ2-2 and V is TRBV9; 13 nucleotides match TRBD2. The trim removed 3 bases at V and 1 base at J, leaving 6 bases unmatched. Germline lookup yields CDR1 SGDLS and CDR2 YYNGEE. This CDR3 is 18 amino acids long.

This rearrangement joins TRBV5-5 to TRBJ2-7; 8 nucleotides align to TRBD1. J gave up 5 bases and V 0 bases, and 7 bases lay outside the gene matches. The CDR3 contains 15 residues. The V gene's germline CDR1 is SGHKS and CDR2 YYEKEE (reference sequence). The CDR3 loop reads CASSLEDRAFDEQYF. The CDR3 bases are TGTGCCAGCAGCTTGGAGGACAGGGCCTTTGACGAGCAGTACTTC.

The chain carries TRBV7-2 and TRBJ2-7, with D unresolved. V gave up 5 bases and J gave up 0 bases, with 11 bases separating them. The length of the CDR3 is 14 residues. The V gene's germline CDR1 is SGHTA and CDR2 FQGNSA. CDR3 nucleotide sequence: TGTGCCAGCAGCCCTAGACTTAGCTCCTACGAGCAGTACTTC. This sequence encodes CASSPRLSSYEQYF.

The CDR3 is CASRKRDRGAQYF. DNA of the CDR3: TGTGCCAGCAGAAAAAGGGACAGGGGTGCGCAGTACTTC. V usage is TRBV12-3 or TRBV12-4 and J usage is TRBJ2-7; 10 bases map to TRBD1. The junction had 8 bases not matched to a gene; V was cut back by 6 bases and J by 9 bases. The CDR3 loop spans 13 amino acids.

A note on this clone: Other DNA sequences in the sample encode the same CDR3. This sequence joins TRBV30 and TRBJ2-1; 11 bases align to TRBD2. V dropped 0 bases and J dropped 6; count of bases not matched to a gene: 4. This CDR3 is built from 15 residues. Germline assignment: CDR1 GTSNPN and CDR2 SVGIG (reference sequence). This CDR3 is CAWSVRLAGSNEQFF. CDR3 sequence (DNA): TGTGCCTGGAGTGTACGACTAGCGGGGTCCAATGAGCAGTTCTTC. Full variable domain (remainder filled in from reference TRBV30 and TRBJ2-1): SQTIHQWPATLVQPVGSPLSLECTVEGTSNPNLYWYRQAAGRGLQLLFYSVGIGQISSEVPQNLSASRPQDRQFILSSKKLLLSDSGFYLCAWSVRLAGSNEQFFGPGTRLTVL.

This chain joins TRBV5-1 and TRBJ2-5; 7 nucleotides line up with TRBD1. Germline CDR1 and CDR2: SGHRS and YFSETQ. V was pared by 0 bases and J by 2 bases, with 7 bases of the junction left unmatched. The CDR3 length is 16 residues. CDR3 DNA sequence: TGCGCCAGCAGCTTGGTCCGGGACAGACCTCAAGAGACCCAGTACTTC. This encodes CASSLVRDRPQETQYF.

The CDR3 loop is CASSPRVGTEAFF. CDR3 coding DNA: TGTGCCAGCAGCCCCCGGGTCGGCACTGAAGCTTTCTTT. The chain is built from TRBV27 and TRBJ1-1, with D unresolved. The CDR3 has 13 residues. The germline V gene encodes CDR1 MNHEY and CDR2 SMNVEV (reference sequence). Deletions cut 6 bases from V and 4 bases from J, with 12 bases between.

The genes are TRBV4-1 and TRBJ2-5, with 7 positions matching TRBD1. J lost 4 bases, V lost 4 bases, and 3 bases had no gene match. Germline loops: CDR1 MGHRA, CDR2 YSYEKL. The CDR3 is 13 amino acids. DNA for the CDR3: TGCGCCAGCAGCCTCAACAGGGGAGAGACCCAGTACTTC. Protein: CASSLNRGETQYF.

V and J are TRBV7-9 and TRBJ2-3; D gene ambiguous. The CDR3 sequence is 15 residues long. CDR1 SEHNR and CDR2 FQNEAQ come from the germline V gene (reference sequence). The V gene lost 1 base and the J gene lost 0 bases, with 8 bases spanning the gap. The CDR3 DNA reads TGTGCCAGCAGCTTAGTTCCGTTTAGCACAGATACGCAGTATTTT. As protein: CASSLVPFSTDTQYF.

The chain uses TRBV5-1 and TRBJ1-4; D gene ambiguous. Germline values: CDR1 SGHRS, CDR2 YFSETQ. V lost 0 bases to trimming and J lost 4 bases, with 10 bases between them. The CDR3 is 15 residues long. The CDR3 sequence is CASSLVGGGNEKLFF. CDR3 nucleotides: TGCGCCAGCAGCTTGGTAGGAGGTGGTAATGAAAAACTGTTTTTT.

J is TRBJ2-7 and V is TRBV5-8, with D perhaps TRBD2 (6 bases). This CDR3 comprises 15 residues. Germline V lookup: CDR1 SGHTS, CDR2 YDEGEE. Trimming took 3 bases from V and 0 from J, leaving 13 bases between them. As DNA, the CDR3 is TGTGCCAGCAGCTGGAACGTGCGGGGCTCCTACGAGCAGTACTTC. It is translated as CASSWNVRGSYEQYF.